This record looks at one T cell receptor (beta chain) sequence and its context. Clones were sequenced by immunoSEQ multiplex PCR, and TCRdb holds only the in-frame ones, with some missing. This sample carries some 99,000 clones, about nine tenths of them seen once, and the ten largest clones take roughly 6.9%. This sample is part of a study of T cell responses to AZD1222 COVID-19 vaccine. Trimming stripped 4 bases from V and 5 bases from J, with 17 bases between. CDR1 KGHSH and CDR2 LQKENI come from the germline V gene. The length of the CDR3 is 16 residues. This receptor was identified in an adult in good health. The V gene is TRBV18, the J gene TRBJ1-4; D is undetermined. Sequences were derived from peripheral blood, sampled on day 0 of AZD1222 vaccination. The CDR3 DNA sequence: TGTGCCAGCTCACGAGCGCCCGGGATAGGAAATGAAAAACTGTTTTTT. As protein: CASSRAPGIGNEKLFF.